The source of this T cell receptor beta chain is a study of T cell repertoires and HLA-DP antigens. Libraries were prepared by immunoSEQ multiplex PCR; TCRdb keeps only in-frame clonotypes and omits some of them. Of over 100,000 clones in the sample, almost 95% were seen once. A word on this clone: Its antigen is not identified.

Trimming shortened V by 0 bases and J by 7 bases, and 15 bases separated the two germline ends. Germline loops: CDR1 GTSNPN, CDR2 SVGIG (reference sequence). There are 14 residues in the CDR3. The V and J genes are TRBV30 and TRBJ1-2; perhaps TRBD1 as D (6 bases). This sequence originates from a woman aged 18-30 years in good health and CMV-seronegative. Sequencing input: CD4+ T cells from PBMCs. CDR3: CAWSVGRRGGGYTF. CDR3 coding DNA: TGTGCCTGGAGTGTAGGGCGCAGGGGAGGTGGCTACACCTTC.